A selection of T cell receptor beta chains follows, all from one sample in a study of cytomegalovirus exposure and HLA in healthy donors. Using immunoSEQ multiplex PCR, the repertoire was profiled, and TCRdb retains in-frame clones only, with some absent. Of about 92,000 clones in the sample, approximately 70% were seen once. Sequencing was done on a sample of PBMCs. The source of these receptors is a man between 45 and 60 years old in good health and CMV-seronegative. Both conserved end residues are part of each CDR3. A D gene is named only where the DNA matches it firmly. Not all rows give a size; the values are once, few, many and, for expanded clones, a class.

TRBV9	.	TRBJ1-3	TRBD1	CASSTPPTGAGNTIYF	TGTGCCAGCAGCACACCCCCGACAGGGGCAGGAAACACCATATATTTT
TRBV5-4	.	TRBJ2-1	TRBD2	CASSLGWGGSYNEQFF	TGTGCCAGCAGCTTAGGGTGGGGGGGCTCCTACAATGAGCAGTTCTTC
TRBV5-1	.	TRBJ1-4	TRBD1	CASTAWTGNEKLFF	TGCGCCAGCACCGCCTGGACAGGAAATGAAAAACTGTTTTTT
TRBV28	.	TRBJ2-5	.	CASSSSAGAEQETQYF	.
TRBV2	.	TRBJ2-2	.	CASNHWAGYTGELFF	TGTGCCAGCAACCACTGGGCGGGCTACACCGGGGAGCTGTTTTTT
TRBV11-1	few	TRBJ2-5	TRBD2	CASSIRLAGGLETQYF	TGTGCCAGCAGCATTAGACTAGCGGGGGGGCTTGAGACCCAGTACTTC
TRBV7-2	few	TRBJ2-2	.	CASRLRQGGTGELFF	TGTGCCAGCAGGCTGCGGCAGGGGGGCACCGGGGAGCTGTTTTTT
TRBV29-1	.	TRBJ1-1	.	CSADLQVTKGSFF	TGCAGCGCCGATTTACAGGTTACCAAAGGGTCTTTCTTT
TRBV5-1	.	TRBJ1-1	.	CASSLRGTNTEAFF	TGCGCCAGCAGCTTGAGGGGTACGAACACTGAAGCTTTCTTT
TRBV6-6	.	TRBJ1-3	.	CASSTIIGGRGNTIYF	TGTGCCAGCAGTACCATTATCGGGGGGCGAGGAAACACCATATATTTT
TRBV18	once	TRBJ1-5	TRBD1	CASSPAQGNNQPQHF	TGTGCCAGCTCACCAGCACAGGGGAACAATCAGCCCCAGCATTTT
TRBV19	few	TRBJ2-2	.	CASSDSLNTGELFF	TGTGCCAGTAGTGACAGTTTGAACACCGGGGAGCTGTTTTTT
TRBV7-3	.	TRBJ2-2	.	CASSIQPFANTGELFF	TGTGCCAGCAGCATACAGCCGTTCGCGAACACCGGGGAGCTGTTTTTT
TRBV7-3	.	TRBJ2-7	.	CASSLGPGDPYEQYF	TGTGCCAGCAGCTTAGGGCCAGGGGACCCCTACGAGCAGTACTTC
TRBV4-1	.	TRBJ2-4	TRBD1	CASSNGQVGFKGLAKNIQYF	TGCGCCAGCAGCAACGGACAGGTGGGTTTTAAGGGGCTAGCCAAAAACATTCAGTACTTC
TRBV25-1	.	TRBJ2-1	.	CASSEPQGNEQFF	TGTGCCAGCAGTGAACCTCAGGGCAATGAGCAGTTCTTC
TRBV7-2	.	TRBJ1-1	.	CASSLAARATEAFF	TGTGCCAGCAGCTTAGCGGCCAGGGCCACTGAAGCTTTCTTT
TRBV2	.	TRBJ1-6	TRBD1	CASIPGTGISPLHF	TGTGCCAGCATCCCCGGGACAGGGATCTCACCCCTCCACTTT
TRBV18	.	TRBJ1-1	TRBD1	CASSPRTGSTEAFF	TGTGCCAGCTCACCAAGGACAGGGAGTACTGAAGCTTTCTTT
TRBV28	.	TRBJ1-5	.	CASSPTGESNQPQHF	TGTGCCAGCAGTCCCACGGGAGAGAGCAATCAGCCCCAGCATTTT
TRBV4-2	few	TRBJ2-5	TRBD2	CASSQPPSGSLRVETQYF	TGTGCCAGCAGCCAACCACCTAGCGGGAGCCTCCGTGTGGAGACCCAGTACTTC
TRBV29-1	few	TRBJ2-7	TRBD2	CSATGGGNEQYF	TGCAGCGCTACGGGGGGGGGCAACGAGCAGTACTTC
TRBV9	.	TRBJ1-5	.	CASSVQARSNQPQHF	TGTGCCAGCAGCGTGCAGGCCCGTAGCAATCAGCCCCAGCATTTT
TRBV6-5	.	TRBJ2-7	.	CASSTTGLYEQYF	TGTGCCAGCAGTACCACAGGTCTCTACGAGCAGTACTTC
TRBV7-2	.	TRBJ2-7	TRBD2	CASSPGRGPYEQYF	TGTGCCAGCAGCCCAGGGAGGGGCCCCTACGAGCAGTACTTC
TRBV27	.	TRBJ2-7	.	CASSSLKGGESYEQYF	TGTGCCAGCAGTTCCCTTAAAGGCGGGGAGTCCTACGAGCAGTACTTC
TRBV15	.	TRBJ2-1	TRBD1	CATSRVPQLQRGHNEQFF	TGTGCCACCAGCAGAGTACCCCAGCTCCAGAGGGGGCACAATGAGCAGTTCTTC
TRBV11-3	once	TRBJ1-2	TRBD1	CASSTAQGDGYTF	TGTGCCAGCAGCACAGCTCAGGGGGATGGCTACACCTTC
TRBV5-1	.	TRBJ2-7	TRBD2	CASSLVSSGGGFHYEQYF	TGCGCCAGCAGCTTGGTGTCTAGCGGGGGGGGATTCCACTACGAGCAGTACTTC
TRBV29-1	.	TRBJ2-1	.	CSVEGVMQGKHSSYNEQFF	TGCAGCGTTGAGGGGGTAATGCAGGGGAAGCATAGCTCCTACAATGAGCAGTTCTTC
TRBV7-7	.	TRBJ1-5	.	CASSLLTRAKLSNQPQHF	TGTGCTAGCAGCTTACTCACCAGGGCGAAACTCAGCAATCAGCCCCAGCATTTT
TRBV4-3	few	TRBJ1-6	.	CASSQDLQGGSPLHF	TGCGCCAGCAGCCAAGATCTGCAGGGTGGTTCACCCCTCCACTTT
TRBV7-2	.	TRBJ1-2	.	CASSSYRDGYTF	TGTGCCAGCAGCTCGTACAGGGATGGCTACACCTTC
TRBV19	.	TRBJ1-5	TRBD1	CASSSSLGQGLPQHF	TGTGCCAGTAGTTCCTCCCTGGGACAGGGGCTGCCCCAGCATTTT
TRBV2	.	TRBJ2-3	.	CASSDDRDTQYF	TGTGCCAGCAGTGACGACAGGGATACGCAGTATTTT
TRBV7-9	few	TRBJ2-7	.	CASSQGRSEQYF	TGTGCCAGCAGCCAGGGCCGGAGCGAGCAGTACTTC